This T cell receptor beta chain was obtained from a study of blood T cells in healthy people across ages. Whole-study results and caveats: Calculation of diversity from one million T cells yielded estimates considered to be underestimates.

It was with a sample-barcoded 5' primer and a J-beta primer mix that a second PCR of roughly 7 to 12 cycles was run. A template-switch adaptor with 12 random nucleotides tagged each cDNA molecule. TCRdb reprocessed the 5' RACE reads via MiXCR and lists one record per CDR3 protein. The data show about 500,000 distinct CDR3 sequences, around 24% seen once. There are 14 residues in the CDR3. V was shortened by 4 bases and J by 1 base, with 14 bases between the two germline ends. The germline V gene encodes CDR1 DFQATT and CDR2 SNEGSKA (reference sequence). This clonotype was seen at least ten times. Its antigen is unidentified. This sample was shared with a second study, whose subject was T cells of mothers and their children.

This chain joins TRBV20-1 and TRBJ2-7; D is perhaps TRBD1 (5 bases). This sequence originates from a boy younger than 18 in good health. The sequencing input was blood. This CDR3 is CSAILQDKSYEQYF. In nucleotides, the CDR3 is TGCAGTGCTATCCTTCAGGACAAGTCCTACGAGCAGTACTTC.